The T cell receptor (beta chain) described here comes from a study of cytomegalovirus exposure and HLA in healthy donors. The germline CDR1 and CDR2 sequences are MNHEY and SMNVEV (reference sequence). The CDR3 extends over 15 amino acids. J gave up 1 base and V 5 bases, and 6 bases lay outside the gene matches. The PCR used 60 Vbeta and 13 Jbeta primers. Generated by immunoSEQ multiplex PCR, the TCRdb table keeps only in-frame clones and is missing some. The data show some 190,000 clones, approximately 86% seen once. This TCR was recovered from a woman aged 18-29 years in good health and CMV-seronegative. The rearrangement uses TRBV27 and TRBJ2-7; 9 bases align to TRBD2. The material sequenced was PBMCs. The CDR3 here is CASSLTSGRSYEQYF. The CDR3 DNA sequence: TGTGCCAGCAGTCTTACTAGCGGGCGATCCTACGAGCAGTACTTC.